This T cell receptor beta chain was recorded in a study of blood T cell repertoires in COVID-19. The V end was cut by 3 bases, the J end by 0 bases, with 11 bases between. The V gene's germline CDR1 is LNHDA and CDR2 SQIVND (reference sequence). The CDR3 consists of 16 residues. In assigning cohorts, the study relied on participant-reported clinical history. Original processing methods: Nucleated cell number was recorded as an estimate derived from reference gene primer amplification. This table comes from immunoSEQ multiplex PCR, and its TCRdb copy is limited to in-frame clones, with some not included. D and trimming were read from the DNA, whereas the V and J calls and clone size are those reported in that table. The sample consists of a few hundred thousand clones, about 85% of them appearing once.

The chain combines TRBV19 with TRBJ2-2; D ambiguous. The TCR comes from a woman younger than 45 who had recovered from COVID-19. What was sequenced was PBMCs or T cells enriched from blood (not recorded which). CDR3 sequence: CASSMWQSANTGELFF. CDR3 DNA sequence: TGTGCCAGTAGTATGTGGCAAAGCGCGAACACCGGGGAGCTGTTTTTT.